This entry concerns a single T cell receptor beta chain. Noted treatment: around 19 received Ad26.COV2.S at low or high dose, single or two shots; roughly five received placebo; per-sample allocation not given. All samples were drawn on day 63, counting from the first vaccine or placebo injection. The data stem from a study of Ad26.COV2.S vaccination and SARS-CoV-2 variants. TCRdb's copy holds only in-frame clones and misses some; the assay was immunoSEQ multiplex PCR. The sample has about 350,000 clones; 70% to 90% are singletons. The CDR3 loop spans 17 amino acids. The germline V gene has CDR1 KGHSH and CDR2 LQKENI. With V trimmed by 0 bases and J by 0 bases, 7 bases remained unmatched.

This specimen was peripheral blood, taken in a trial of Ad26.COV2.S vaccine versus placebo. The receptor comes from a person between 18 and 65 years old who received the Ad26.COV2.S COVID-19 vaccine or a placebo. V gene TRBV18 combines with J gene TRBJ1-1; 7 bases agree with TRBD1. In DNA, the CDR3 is TGTGCCAGCTCACCACCGGCAGGGGGGCTTATGAACACTGAAGCTTTCTTT. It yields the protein CASSPPAGGLMNTEAFF.